This passage covers 29 T cell receptor beta chains from one sample sequenced in a study of OX40 agonist ivuxolimab in advanced cancers. This table comes from immunoSEQ multiplex PCR, and its TCRdb copy is limited to in-frame clones, with some not included. The sample holds 14,000 or so clones, 50% to 75% seen once. Specimen: CD4+ or CD8+ T cells sorted from blood, collected in a trial of the OX40 agonist ivuxolimab. These receptors were taken from an adult with an advanced solid tumor such as melanoma, head and neck, liver or kidney cancer.

This clone was detected only once. CDR3 region: CASSYSIKTGLNAEQYF. Here the CDR3 DNA reads TGTGCCAGCAGTTACTCGATTAAGACAGGCCTAAACGCCGAGCAGTACTTC. This chain joins TRBV27 and TRBJ2-7; TRBD1 might be the D (6 bases). The germline V and J ends were trimmed by 4 bases and 6 bases, with 25 bases remaining between them. The CDR3 extends over 17 amino acids. CDR1 MNHEY and CDR2 SMNVEV come from the germline V gene (reference sequence).

The chain is built from TRBV5-4 and TRBJ1-2; perhaps TRBD1 as D (5 bases). This CDR3 has 14 residues. V lost 4 bases and J 4 bases, leaving 14 bases between the germline ends. Germline loops: CDR1 SGHNT, CDR2 YYREEE (reference sequence). This chain's CDR3 is CASSQTGLTYGYTF. DNA for the CDR3: TGTGCCAGCAGCCAGACGGGACTGACCTATGGCTACACCTTC.

This clone has only one observation. V usage is TRBV27 and J usage is TRBJ2-3, with D perhaps matching TRBD1 (6 bases). The germline CDR1 and CDR2 sequences are MNHEY and SMNVEV (reference sequence). CDR3 length: 14 amino acids. Trimming removed 3 bases at V and 3 bases at J, with 10 bases between. The CDR3 DNA sequence: TGTGCCAGCAGTTTGTCGACAGGTACAGATACGCAGTATTTT. Its protein is CASSLSTGTDTQYF.

This clone was seen a few times. The chain uses TRBV19 and TRBJ1-4; 8 bases are shared with TRBD1. Germline CDR1 reads LNHDA; CDR2 reads SQIVND (reference sequence). The CDR3 has 14 amino acids. V shed 6 bases and J 3 bases; nucleotides not matched to a gene: 3. The CDR3 DNA sequence: TGTGCCAGTAGGGGACAGGCAGCTAATGAAAAACTGTTTTTT. This sequence encodes CASRGQAANEKLFF.

The chain carries TRBV7-9 and TRBJ2-1; D may correspond to TRBD1 or TRBD2 (5 bases each). The V end lost 4 bases, the J end lost 12 bases, and 22 bases lay between the germline ends. This CDR3 is built from 15 residues. The germline V gene encodes CDR1 SEHNR and CDR2 FQNEAQ (reference sequence). CDR3 DNA sequence: TGTGCCAGCAGCTGGGCCCGGGACCCCAGAAAGGGGCAGTTCTTC. It yields the protein CASSWARDPRKGQFF.

V usage is TRBV11-2 and J usage is TRBJ1-6; TRBD1 is a possible D gene (6 bases). The CDR3 covers 16 residues. Germline V gene data show CDR1 as SGHAT and CDR2 as FQNNGV. V gave up 1 base and J gave up 9 bases, with 16 bases separating them. The CDR3 sequence: CASSLGPRTELSPLHF. The CDR3 DNA sequence: TGTGCCAGCAGCTTAGGCCCCCGGACAGAGCTTTCACCCCTCCACTTT.

The genes are TRBV13 and TRBJ2-5, with D tentatively TRBD2 (6 bases). V lost 2 bases to trimming and J lost 11 bases, with 18 bases between them. CDR3 length: 14 amino acids. Germline CDR1 reads PRHDT; CDR2 reads FYEKMQ (reference sequence). This CDR3 reads CASSLNAGTREQYF. DNA for the CDR3: TGTGCCAGCAGCTTAAATGCGGGGACGAGGGAGCAGTACTTC.

The gene calls are TRBV4-1 and TRBJ2-2; no reliable D call. The ends were cut back, 4 bases at V and 2 bases at J, with 5 bases in the middle. Germline V gene data show CDR1 as MGHRA and CDR2 as YSYEKL. The CDR3 spans 13 residues. The CDR3 spells CASSPGNTGELFF. CDR3 coding DNA: TGCGCCAGCAGCCCCGGTAACACCGGGGAGCTGTTTTTT.

CDR3 sequence (DNA): TGTGCCAGTAGCCCAGGGGGGGTTGTTTATTCACCCCTCCACTTT. This gives the protein CASSPGGVVYSPLHF. The rearrangement joins TRBV19 to TRBJ1-6; 7 bases map to TRBD1. V was clipped by 6 bases and J by 8 bases; unmatched bases: 10. This CDR3 has 15 amino acids. Germline loops: CDR1 LNHDA, CDR2 SQIVND (reference sequence).

V usage is TRBV5-4 and J usage is TRBJ2-3; a weak D match, TRBD2 (5 bases). V dropped 0 bases and J dropped 2 bases, with 7 bases sitting between them. The CDR3 consists of 14 residues. Germline CDR1 SGHNT, CDR2 YYREEE (reference sequence). The CDR3 here is CASSLAGNTDTQYF. CDR3 nucleotides: TGTGCCAGCAGCTTGGCGGGGAACACAGATACGCAGTATTTT.

The sample holds a few counts of this clone. J is TRBJ2-4 and V is TRBV7-9; D unclear. V lost 5 bases to trimming and J lost 5 bases, with 7 bases between them. CDR3 size: 12 residues. The germline V gene encodes CDR1 SEHNR and CDR2 FQNEAQ (reference sequence). CDR3 DNA sequence: TGTGCCAGCAGCGCAACCGAAAACATTCAGTACTTC. Its protein product is CASSATENIQYF.

This chain uses TRBV7-9 with TRBJ2-6; 10 nucleotides agree with TRBD1. The CDR3 is 16 amino acids. Trimming at V came to 7 bases and at J to 2 bases, leaving 5 bases not matched to a gene. CDR1 SEHNR and CDR2 FQNEAQ come from the germline V gene (reference sequence). This CDR3 reads CASMGTGEAGANVLTF. CDR3 nucleotide sequence: TGTGCCAGCATGGGGACAGGGGAGGCTGGGGCCAACGTCCTGACTTTC.

The chain joins TRBV11-1 to TRBJ2-3, with 7 bases matching TRBD1. J lost 5 bases, V lost 0 bases, and 8 bases had no gene match. The CDR3 runs 16 residues. Germline CDR1 and CDR2: SGHAT and FQDESV (reference sequence). Here the CDR3 reads CASSLAATTGEDTQYF. The CDR3, as DNA: TGTGCCAGCAGCTTAGCGGCAACAACAGGGGAAGATACGCAGTATTTT.

CDR3 residues: CASSDDRVTWSSPLHF. CDR3 sequence (DNA): TGTGCCAGCAGTGATGACAGGGTAACGTGGTCTTCACCCCTCCACTTT. The rearrangement links TRBV7-9 to TRBJ1-6; 7 positions agree with TRBD1. Germline-derived CDR1 and CDR2 are SEHNR and FQNEAQ (reference sequence). The CDR3 length is 16 residues. V lost 6 bases, J lost 9 bases, and 14 bases stayed unmatched.

The chain combines TRBV28 with TRBJ2-2; tentative D call: TRBD2 (6 bases). CDR1 and CDR2 from the germline V gene are MDHEN and SYDVKM. The CDR3 length is 17 residues. Trimming left V 5 bases short and J 4 bases short, with 20 bases between. For the CDR3, the DNA is TGTGCCAGCAGTCCATTAAGGTCGGGGGTCGGCACCGGGGAGCTGTTTTTT. It translates to CASSPLRSGVGTGELFF.

The chain links TRBV4-1 to TRBJ1-5; D gene unclear. The CDR3 has 14 amino acids. Trimming stripped 4 bases from V and 5 bases from J, with 12 bases between. Germline V CDR1 and CDR2: MGHRA, YSYEKL. The CDR3 spells CASSPSDLYQPQHF. CDR3 bases: TGCGCCAGCAGCCCCTCGGACTTGTATCAGCCCCAGCATTTT.

This chain joins TRBV29-1 and TRBJ2-1; no clear D. The V gene lost 0 bases and the J gene lost 2 bases, with 11 bases spanning the gap. Looked up from germline, CDR1 is SQVTM and CDR2 is ANQGSEA. The CDR3 runs to 15 residues. CDR3 DNA: TGCAGCGTTGAAGATCCATCTGGGCCCTACAATGAGCAGTTCTTC. Its translation: CSVEDPSGPYNEQFF.

The chain carries TRBV19 and TRBJ1-5; 7 bases align to TRBD1. The CDR3 runs 13 residues. Trimming at V came to 8 bases and at J to 4 bases, leaving 5 bases not matched to a gene. Germline V CDR1 and CDR2: LNHDA, SQIVND (reference sequence). The CDR3 reads CASHDRDNQPQHF. The CDR3 DNA is TGTGCCAGTCACGACAGGGATAATCAGCCCCAGCATTTT.

This rearrangement joins TRBV28 to TRBJ2-7, with TRBD1 as a possible D gene (5 bases). CDR1 is MDHEN, CDR2 SYDVKM, per germline. CDR3 length equals 15 residues. V shed 3 bases and J shed 2 bases, with 14 bases lying between them. CDR3 nucleotide sequence: TGTGCCAGCAGTTTGGGGCTAGGGCTTGCCTACGAGCAGTACTTC. Its protein is CASSLGLGLAYEQYF.

This clone has only a few counts. The rearrangement links TRBV19 to TRBJ2-1; 10 nucleotides agree with TRBD2. The germline CDR1 and CDR2 sequences are LNHDA and SQIVND (reference sequence). The CDR3 totals 12 residues. V shed 6 bases, J shed 7 bases, and the junction held 0 bases outside the gene matches. CDR3 protein: CASRLAGNEQFF. CDR3 DNA: TGTGCCAGTAGACTAGCGGGGAATGAGCAGTTCTTC.

Note on this clone: Other DNA sequences within the sample encode an identical CDR3. The chain is built from TRBV5-1 and TRBJ2-7; D gene uncertain. In germline, CDR1 is SGHRS, CDR2 YFSETQ. The CDR3 consists of 11 residues. V lost 4 bases, J lost 3 bases, and 5 bases lay in between. The CDR3 sequence: CASSPGYEQYF. For the CDR3, the DNA is TGCGCCAGCAGCCCAGGCTACGAGCAGTACTTC.

This chain uses TRBV25-1 with TRBJ2-7; possible D gene TRBD1, 7 bases. V was shortened by 2 bases and J by 9 bases, with 20 bases between the two germline ends. This CDR3 has 15 residues. Germline CDR1 is MGHDK and CDR2 is SYGVNS. CDR3 residues: CASSEGQGGLRVQYF. The CDR3 region has the DNA TGTGCCAGCAGTGAAGGTCAGGGGGGCCTAAGGGTGCAGTACTTC.

This clone was found a few times. The V and J genes are TRBV6-5 and TRBJ1-3; D uncertain. Germline CDR1 is MNHEY and CDR2 is SVGAGI. The germline V and J ends were trimmed by 0 bases and 4 bases, with 7 bases remaining between them. This CDR3 comprises 14 residues. This CDR3 is CASSYSGSGNTIYF. As DNA, the CDR3 is TGTGCCAGCAGTTACTCAGGAAGCGGAAACACCATATATTTT.

This clone was seen a few times. This rearrangement joins TRBV9 to TRBJ2-2; tentatively, D is TRBD1 or TRBD2 (6 bases each). The CDR3 sequence is 17 residues long. CDR1 and CDR2 from the germline V gene are SGDLS and YYNGEE. Trimming removed 2 bases at V and 6 bases at J, with 20 bases between. In nucleotides, the CDR3 is TGTGCCAGCAGCGTCCGGGGGCTAGTTCTCTATGCCGGGGAGCTGTTTTTT. The encoded protein is CASSVRGLVLYAGELFF.

The rearrangement joins TRBV11-2 to TRBJ1-2; D possibly corresponds to TRBD1 (5 bases). The CDR3 spans 16 residues. V gave up 2 bases and J gave up 0 bases, with 13 bases separating them. Looked up from germline, CDR1 is SGHAT and CDR2 is FQNNGV. DNA for the CDR3: TGTGCCAGCAGCTTATTAGGGACCGTAGCTAACTATGGCTACACCTTC. It codes for CASSLLGTVANYGYTF.

The V call is TRBV11-2, the J call TRBJ1-2; D may be TRBD1 (6 bases). V dropped 3 bases and J dropped 7 bases, with 12 bases sitting between them. There are 13 residues in the CDR3. Per germline, CDR1 SGHAT and CDR2 FQNNGV. As DNA, the CDR3 is TGTGCCAGCAGCTTGTGGACAGTAGTTGGCTACACCTTC. The encoded protein is CASSLWTVVGYTF.

The genes are TRBV28 and TRBJ1-4, with 9 bases identical to TRBD1. There are 14 residues in the CDR3. In germline, CDR1 is MDHEN, CDR2 SYDVKM. V lost 4 bases to trimming and J lost 4 bases; unmatched junction nucleotides: 1. Written as DNA, the CDR3 is TGTGCCAGCAGTTGGACAGGGGATAATGAAAAACTGTTTTTT. Its protein product is CASSWTGDNEKLFF.

By sample share, this clone is medium-sized. CDR3 sequence reads: CASSSGLYYEQYF. The CDR3 bases are TGTGCCAGTAGTTCGGGACTTTACTACGAGCAGTACTTC. The chain employs TRBV19 and TRBJ2-7; TRBD2 might be the D (6 bases). Deletions cut 5 bases from V and 3 bases from J, with 11 bases between. CDR1 and CDR2 from the germline V gene are LNHDA and SQIVND (reference sequence). The CDR3 is made up of 13 amino acids.

As concerns this clone: One junction end does not reproduce the germline sequence, and a read error may be involved. The chain joins TRBV7-9 to TRBJ2-3; perhaps TRBD2 as D (5 bases). CDR3 length: 14 residues. The germline gives CDR1 SEHNR, CDR2 FQNEAQ (reference sequence). The CDR3: CASSQRWRGDTQYF. The CDR3 DNA reads as TGCGCCAGCAGCCAACGGTGGCGAGGGGATACGCAGTATTTT.